These 9 T cell receptor beta chains share one sample of origin, sequenced in a study of cytomegalovirus exposure and HLA in healthy donors. Amplification used 60 Vbeta primers and 13 Jbeta primers. Assay: immunoSEQ multiplex PCR; the TCRdb copy retains only in-frame clones and omits some. The sample shows more than 85,000 clones, about 74% of them seen only once. Sequencing used PBMCs. Receptors originate from a male donor in good health and CMV-seropositive.

The rearrangement joins TRBV7-2 to TRBJ1-5; no clear D. The CDR3 length is 16 residues. V lost 1 base and J 2 bases, leaving 12 bases between the germline ends. The V gene's germline CDR1 is SGHTA and CDR2 FQGNSA. CDR3 sequence reads: CASSLERTGRNQPQHF. CDR3 nucleotide sequence: TGTGCCAGCAGCTTAGAAAGAACTGGTCGCAATCAGCCCCAGCATTTT.

In its sample, this clone was seen once. This rearrangement joins TRBV6-1 to TRBJ2-5, with 7 positions matching TRBD2. The J call may be wrong; the DNA end is better matched by TRBJ2-7. The germline V gene has CDR1 MNHNS and CDR2 SASEGT. This CDR3 spans 17 amino acids. CDR3 sequence: CASSEVSSPGLPYEQYF. CDR3 sequence (DNA): TGTGCCAGCAGTGAAGTTAGTAGTCCGGGACTACCCTACGAGCAGTACTTC.

This clone was picked up one time. V usage is TRBV4-3 and J usage is TRBJ2-1, with D perhaps matching TRBD2 (6 bases). Germline V gene sequence: CDR1 LGHNA, CDR2 YSLEER. V lost 4 bases and J lost 8, with 12 bases in between. The CDR3 runs 13 residues. The CDR3 sequence is CASSRGESDEQFF. DNA for the CDR3: TGCGCCAGCAGCCGGGGGGAGAGCGATGAGCAGTTCTTC.

The chain carries TRBV7-3 and TRBJ2-3, with D perhaps TRBD2 (6 bases). The CDR3 runs 13 residues. Trimming left V 5 bases short and J 6 bases short, with 12 bases between. Germline CDR1 reads SGHTA; CDR2 reads FQGTGA. The CDR3 DNA follows: TGTGCCAGCAGCGTGGACGGAGGGGATACGCAGTATTTT. Its protein product is CASSVDGGDTQYF.

The V and J genes are TRBV7-2 and TRBJ2-2; 11 positions agree with TRBD2. J was trimmed by 0 bases and V by 3 bases; bases with no gene match: 0. Germline lookup yields CDR1 SGHTA and CDR2 FQGNSA. The CDR3 consists of 16 residues. The CDR3: CASSLGLAANTGELFF. The CDR3 nucleotides read TGTGCCAGCAGCTTGGGACTAGCGGCGAACACCGGGGAGCTGTTTTTT.

There are a few counts of this clone. The V call is TRBV5-1, the J call TRBJ2-1; TRBD2 aligns across 14 bases. Germline V gene data show CDR1 as SGHRS and CDR2 as YFSETQ. J gave up 3 bases and V 4 bases, and 24 bases lay outside the gene matches. The CDR3 covers 23 residues. CDR3 amino acids: CASSGLGTSGSSVRIGGYNEQFF. The CDR3 nucleotides read TGCGCCAGCAGCGGACTAGGGACTAGCGGGAGCAGTGTAAGGATCGGAGGCTACAATGAGCAGTTCTTC.

This chain connects TRBV5-1 to TRBJ2-7, with 10 positions matching TRBD1. Trimming took 5 bases from V and 3 from J; bases not matched to a gene: 2. This CDR3 has 13 amino acids. From germline, CDR1 is SGHRS and CDR2 YFSETQ. CDR3 DNA: TGCGCCAGCAGTTGGGACAGGGGCTACGAGCAGTACTTC. It encodes CASSWDRGYEQYF.

In this sample, this clone turned up a few times. The V call is TRBV6-5, the J call TRBJ1-2; the match to TRBD1 covers 8 bases. Trimming took 4 bases from V and 2 from J; bases not matched to a gene: 0. CDR3 length equals 13 residues. From germline, CDR1 is MNHEY and CDR2 SVGAGI. The CDR3 spells CASSWDRNYGYTF. CDR3 in DNA: TGTGCCAGCAGTTGGGACAGGAACTATGGCTACACCTTC.

V is TRBV7-9 and J is TRBJ2-3, with D possibly matching TRBD2 (6 bases). The CDR3 contains 14 residues. Between the trimmed V and J ends, which lost 5 bases and 0 bases, there was a span of 9 bases. Germline assignment: CDR1 SEHNR and CDR2 FQNEAQ (reference sequence). The CDR3 DNA is TGTGCCAGCAGCCCAACTAGCAGCACAGATACGCAGTATTTT. Amino acids: CASSPTSSTDTQYF.